This T cell receptor (beta chain) stems from a study of technical replicates of blood from several donors. This CDR3 has 13 residues. Trimming removed 6 bases from V and 5 bases from J, with 13 bases in between. Germline V gives CDR1 LNHDA, CDR2 SQIVND (reference sequence). The assay was immunoSEQ multiplex PCR, and TCRdb's table has in-frame clones only and misses some. Of approximately 92,000 clones in the sample, about 96% are singletons; the top ten hold about 0.19%. The TCR comes from a human donor in good health. This chain joins TRBV19 and TRBJ2-5; perhaps TRBD2 as D (7 bases). The sequenced material came from T cells isolated from PBMCs. CDR3 sequence reads: CASRGGPRETQYF. CDR3 in DNA: TGTGCCAGTAGGGGGGGGCCGCGGGAGACCCAGTACTTC.